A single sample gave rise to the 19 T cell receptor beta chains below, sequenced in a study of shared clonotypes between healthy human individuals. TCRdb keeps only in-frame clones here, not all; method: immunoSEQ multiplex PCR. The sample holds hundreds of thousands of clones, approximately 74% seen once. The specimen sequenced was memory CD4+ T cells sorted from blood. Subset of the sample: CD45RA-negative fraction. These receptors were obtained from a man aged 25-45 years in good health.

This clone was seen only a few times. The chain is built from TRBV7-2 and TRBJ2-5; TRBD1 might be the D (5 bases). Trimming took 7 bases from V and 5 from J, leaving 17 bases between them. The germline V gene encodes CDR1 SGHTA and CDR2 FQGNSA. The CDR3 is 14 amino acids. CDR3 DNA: TGTGCCAGCAAAAGCGCAGGGCACGGGGAGACCCAGTACTTC. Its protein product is CASKSAGHGETQYF.

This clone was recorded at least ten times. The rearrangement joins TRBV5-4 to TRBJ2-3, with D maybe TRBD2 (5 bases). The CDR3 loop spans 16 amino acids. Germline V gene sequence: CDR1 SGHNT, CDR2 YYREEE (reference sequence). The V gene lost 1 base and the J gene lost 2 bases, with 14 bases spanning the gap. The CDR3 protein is CASSLKLEISTDTQYF. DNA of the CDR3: TGTGCCAGCAGCTTGAAACTAGAAATTTCCACAGATACGCAGTATTTT.

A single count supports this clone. For the CDR3, the DNA is TGTGCCATCAGCGCAGGGGGCTCAGATGAAAAACTGTTTTTT. This codes for CAISAGGSDEKLFF. The rearrangement uses TRBV10-3 and TRBJ1-4; the match to TRBD1 covers 8 bases. With 6 bases clipped from V and 6 bases from J, the junction kept 6 bases outside the gene matches. This CDR3 spans 14 amino acids. Germline CDR1 ENHRY, CDR2 SYGVKD.

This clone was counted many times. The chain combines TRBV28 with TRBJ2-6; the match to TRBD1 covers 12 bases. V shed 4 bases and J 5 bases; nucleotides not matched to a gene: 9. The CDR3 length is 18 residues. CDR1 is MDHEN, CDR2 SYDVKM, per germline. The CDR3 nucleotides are TGTGCCAGCAGTTCCACCGGGACAGGGGGCTTCCGGGCCAACGTCCTGACTTTC. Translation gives CASSSTGTGGFRANVLTF.

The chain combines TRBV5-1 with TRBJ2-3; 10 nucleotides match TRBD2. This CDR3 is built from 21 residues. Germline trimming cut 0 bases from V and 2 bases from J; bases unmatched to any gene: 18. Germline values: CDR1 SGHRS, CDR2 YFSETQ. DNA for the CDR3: TGCGCCAGCAGCTTGGCCTTTAGCGGGAGGTCCAGCCCGGCGAACACAGATACGCAGTATTTT. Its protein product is CASSLAFSGRSSPANTDTQYF. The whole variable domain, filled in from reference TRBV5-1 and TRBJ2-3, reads KAGVTQTPRYLIKTRGQQVTLSCSPISGHRSVSWYQQTPGQGLQFLFEYFSETQRNKGNFPGRFSGRQFSNSRSEMNVSTLELGDSALYLCASSLAFSGRSSPANTDTQYFGPGTRLTVL.

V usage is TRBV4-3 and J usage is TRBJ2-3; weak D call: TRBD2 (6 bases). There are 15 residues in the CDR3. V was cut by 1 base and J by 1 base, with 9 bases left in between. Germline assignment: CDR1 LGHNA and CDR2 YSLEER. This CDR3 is CASSQVWGGTDTQYF. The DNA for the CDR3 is TGCGCCAGCAGCCAAGTTTGGGGGGGCACAGATACGCAGTATTTT.

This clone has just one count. CDR3 nucleotides: TGTACCACTAGCGGGAGGGCCGGGGGCACAGATACGCAGTATTTT. Translated: CTTSGRAGGTDTQYF. The rearrangement links TRBV2 to TRBJ2-3; 13 nucleotides agree with TRBD2. The CDR3 has 15 residues. The germline gives CDR1 SNHLY, CDR2 FYNNEI. The variable domain in full, completed from reference TRBV2 and TRBJ2-3, reads EPEVTQTPSHQVTQMGQEVILRCVPISNHLYFYWYRQILGQKVEFLVSFYNNEISEKSEIFDDQFSVERPDGSNFTLKIRSTKLEDSAMYFCTTSGRAGGTDTQYFGPGTRLTVL.

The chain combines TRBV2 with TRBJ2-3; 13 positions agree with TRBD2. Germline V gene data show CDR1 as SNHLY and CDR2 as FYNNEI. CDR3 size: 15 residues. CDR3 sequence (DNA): TGTTTGGGGACTAGCGGGATCTCACCTACAGATACGCAGTATTTT. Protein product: CLGTSGISPTDTQYF.

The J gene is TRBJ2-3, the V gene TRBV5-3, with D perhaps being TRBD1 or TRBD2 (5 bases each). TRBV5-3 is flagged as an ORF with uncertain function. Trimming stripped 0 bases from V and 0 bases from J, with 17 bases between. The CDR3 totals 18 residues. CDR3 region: CARSLGLRDGPSTDTQYF. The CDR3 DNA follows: TGTGCCAGAAGCTTGGGCCTTAGGGACGGTCCTAGCACAGATACGCAGTATTTT.

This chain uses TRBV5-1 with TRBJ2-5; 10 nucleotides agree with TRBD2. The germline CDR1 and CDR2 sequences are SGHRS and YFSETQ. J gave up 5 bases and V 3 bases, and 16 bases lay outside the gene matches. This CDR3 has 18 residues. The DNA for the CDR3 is TGCGCCAGCAGCTATCCCCCGGGGGGACTAGCGTCGTCGGAGACCCAGTACTTC. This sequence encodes CASSYPPGGLASSETQYF.

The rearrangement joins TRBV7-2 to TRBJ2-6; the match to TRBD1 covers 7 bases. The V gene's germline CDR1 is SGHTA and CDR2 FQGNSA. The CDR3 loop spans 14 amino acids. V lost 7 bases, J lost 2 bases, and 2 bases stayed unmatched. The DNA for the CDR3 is TGTGCCAGCACTACAGGGGCTGGGGCCAACGTCCTGACTTTC. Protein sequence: CASTTGAGANVLTF.

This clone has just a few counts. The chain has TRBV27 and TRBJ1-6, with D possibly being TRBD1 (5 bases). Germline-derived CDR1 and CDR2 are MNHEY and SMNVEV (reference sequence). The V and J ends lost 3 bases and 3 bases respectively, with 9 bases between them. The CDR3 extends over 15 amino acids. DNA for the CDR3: TGTGCCAGCAGTTTCACAGGTCTCTATAATTCACCCCTCCACTTT. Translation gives CASSFTGLYNSPLHF.

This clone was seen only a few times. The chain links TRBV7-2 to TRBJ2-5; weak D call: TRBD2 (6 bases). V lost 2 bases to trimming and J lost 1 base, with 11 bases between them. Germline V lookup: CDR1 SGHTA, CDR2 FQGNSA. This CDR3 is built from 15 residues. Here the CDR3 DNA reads TGTGCCAGCAGCTTATCGGGGCGGGGCCAAGAGACCCAGTACTTC. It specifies CASSLSGRGQETQYF. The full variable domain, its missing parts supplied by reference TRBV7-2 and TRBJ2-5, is GAGVSQSPSNKVTEKGKDVELRCDPISGHTALYWYRQSLGQGLEFLIYFQGNSAPDKSGLPSDRFSAERTGGSVSTLTIQRTQQEDSAVYLCASSLSGRGQETQYFGPGTRLLVL.

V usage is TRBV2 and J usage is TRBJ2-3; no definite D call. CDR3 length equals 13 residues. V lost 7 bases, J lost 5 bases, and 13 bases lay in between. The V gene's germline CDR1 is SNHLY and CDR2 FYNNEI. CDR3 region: CASTTGLGDTQYF. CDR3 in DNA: TGTGCCAGCACGACGGGCCTTGGAGATACGCAGTATTTT.

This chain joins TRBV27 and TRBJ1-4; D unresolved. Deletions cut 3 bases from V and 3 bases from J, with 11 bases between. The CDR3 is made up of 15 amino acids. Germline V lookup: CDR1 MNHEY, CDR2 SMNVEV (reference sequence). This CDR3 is CASSFLGEANEKLFF. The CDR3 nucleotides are TGTGCCAGCAGTTTTCTCGGCGAAGCTAATGAAAAACTGTTTTTT.

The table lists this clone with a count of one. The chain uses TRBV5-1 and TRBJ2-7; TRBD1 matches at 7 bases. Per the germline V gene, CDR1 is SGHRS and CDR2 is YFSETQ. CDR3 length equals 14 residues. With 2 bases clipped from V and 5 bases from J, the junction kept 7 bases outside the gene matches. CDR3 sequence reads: CASSLTGVVDEQYF. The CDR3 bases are TGCGCCAGCAGCTTAACAGGGGTGGTGGACGAGCAGTACTTC. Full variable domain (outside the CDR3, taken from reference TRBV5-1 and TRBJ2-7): KAGVTQTPRYLIKTRGQQVTLSCSPISGHRSVSWYQQTPGQGLQFLFEYFSETQRNKGNFPGRFSGRQFSNSRSEMNVSTLELGDSALYLCASSLTGVVDEQYFGPGTRLTVT.

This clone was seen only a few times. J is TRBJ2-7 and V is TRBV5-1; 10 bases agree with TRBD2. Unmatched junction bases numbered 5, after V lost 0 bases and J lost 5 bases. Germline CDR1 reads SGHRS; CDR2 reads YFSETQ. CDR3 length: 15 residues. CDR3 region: CASSLGASGSHEQYF. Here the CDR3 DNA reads TGCGCCAGCAGCTTGGGAGCTAGCGGGAGCCACGAGCAGTACTTC.

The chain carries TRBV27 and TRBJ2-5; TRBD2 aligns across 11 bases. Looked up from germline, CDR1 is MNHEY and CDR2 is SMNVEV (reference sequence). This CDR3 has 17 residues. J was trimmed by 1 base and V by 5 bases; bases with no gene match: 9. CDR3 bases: TGTGCCAGCAGTCGACGGACTAGCGGGTTGGGCCAAGAGACCCAGTACTTC. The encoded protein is CASSRRTSGLGQETQYF.

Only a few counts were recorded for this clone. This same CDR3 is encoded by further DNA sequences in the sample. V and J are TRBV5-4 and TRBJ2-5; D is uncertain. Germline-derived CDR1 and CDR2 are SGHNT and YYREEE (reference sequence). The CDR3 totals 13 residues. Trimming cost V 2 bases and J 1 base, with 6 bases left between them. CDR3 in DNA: TGTGCCAGCAGCTTACCCAGCCAAGAGACCCAGTACTTC. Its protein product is CASSLPSQETQYF. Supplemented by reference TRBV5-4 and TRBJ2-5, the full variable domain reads ETGVTQSPTHLIKTRGQQVTLRCSSQSGHNTVSWYQQALGQGPQFIFQYYREEENGRGNFPPRFSGLQFPNYSSELNVNALELDDSALYLCASSLPSQETQYFGPGTRLLVL.